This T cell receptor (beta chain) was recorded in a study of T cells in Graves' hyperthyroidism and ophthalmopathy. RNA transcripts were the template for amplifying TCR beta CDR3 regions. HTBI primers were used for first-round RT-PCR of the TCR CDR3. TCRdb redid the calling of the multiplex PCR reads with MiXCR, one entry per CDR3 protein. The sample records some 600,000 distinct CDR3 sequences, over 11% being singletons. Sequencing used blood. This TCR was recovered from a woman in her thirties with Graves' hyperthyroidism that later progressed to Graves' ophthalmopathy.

The CDR3 is CASSATGTTGELFF. The CDR3 DNA follows: TGCGCCAGCAGCGCGACAGGGACCACCGGGGAGCTGTTTTTT. The chain is built from TRBV5-1 and TRBJ2-2, with TRBD1 matching over 7 bases. The CDR3 consists of 14 residues. Germline V gives CDR1 SGHRS, CDR2 YFSETQ. Germline trimming cut 4 bases from V and 4 bases from J; bases unmatched to any gene: 4.